This T cell receptor (beta chain) was documented in a study of T-cell reconstitution after alpha-beta-depleted transplantation in children. This clonotype was found a few times. Its cognate antigen is unknown. Study-wide results and caveats: T cells produced anew were the main source of T-cell counts and diversity one year after transplant. Recipient T cells and thymic progenitors that survived were the source of the high TCRbeta diversity seen at day 60 in some patients. As was reported, about two months after transplant, alpha-beta T cells came from several hundred expanded graft clones.

Germline V lookup: CDR1 MNHNS, CDR2 SASEGT. V shed 2 bases and J shed 1 base, with 13 bases lying between them. CDR3 size: 16 residues. It was with unique molecular identifiers that the TCRbeta library was prepared. TCRdb redid the calling of the PCR reads with MiXCR, one entry per CDR3 protein. The profile shows about 980,000 distinct CDR3 sequences, less than 30% of them singletons. The specimen comprised PBMCs, mostly from graft donor cells, sampled 360 days after TCRalphabeta/CD19-depleted stem cell transplant. The origin of this receptor is a boy younger than two who had a stem cell transplant for SCID, so the T cells may come from the graft donor. The chain carries TRBV6-1 and TRBJ2-3; TRBD1 might be the D (5 bases). Written as DNA, the CDR3 is TGTGCCAGCAGTGAACGGCAGGGTGTAGGCACAGATACGCAGTATTTT. Translating it yields CASSERQGVGTDTQYF.